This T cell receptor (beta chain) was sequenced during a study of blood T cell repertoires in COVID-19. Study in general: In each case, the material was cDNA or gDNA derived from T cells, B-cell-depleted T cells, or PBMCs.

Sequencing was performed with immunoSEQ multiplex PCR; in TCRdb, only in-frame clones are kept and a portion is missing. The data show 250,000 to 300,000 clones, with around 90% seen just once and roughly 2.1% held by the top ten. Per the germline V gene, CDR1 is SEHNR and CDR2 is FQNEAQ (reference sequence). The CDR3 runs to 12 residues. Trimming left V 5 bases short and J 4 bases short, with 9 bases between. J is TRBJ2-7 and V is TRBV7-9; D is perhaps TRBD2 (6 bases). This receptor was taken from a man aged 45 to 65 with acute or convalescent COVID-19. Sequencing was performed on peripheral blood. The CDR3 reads CASSPGTYEQYF. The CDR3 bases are TGTGCCAGCAGCCCCGGGACTTACGAGCAGTACTTC.